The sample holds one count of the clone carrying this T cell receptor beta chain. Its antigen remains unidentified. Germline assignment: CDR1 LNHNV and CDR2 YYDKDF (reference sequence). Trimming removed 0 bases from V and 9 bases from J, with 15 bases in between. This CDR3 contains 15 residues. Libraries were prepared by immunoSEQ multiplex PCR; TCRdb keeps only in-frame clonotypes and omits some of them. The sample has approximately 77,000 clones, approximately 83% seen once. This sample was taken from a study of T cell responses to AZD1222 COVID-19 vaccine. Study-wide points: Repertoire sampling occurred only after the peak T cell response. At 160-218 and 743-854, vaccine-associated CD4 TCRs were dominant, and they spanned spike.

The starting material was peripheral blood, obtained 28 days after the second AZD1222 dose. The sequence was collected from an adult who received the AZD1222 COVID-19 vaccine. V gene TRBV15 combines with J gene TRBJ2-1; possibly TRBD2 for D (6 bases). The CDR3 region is CATSRDPGLPTEQFF. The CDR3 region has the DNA TGTGCCACCAGCAGAGATCCGGGACTCCCCACTGAGCAGTTCTTC.